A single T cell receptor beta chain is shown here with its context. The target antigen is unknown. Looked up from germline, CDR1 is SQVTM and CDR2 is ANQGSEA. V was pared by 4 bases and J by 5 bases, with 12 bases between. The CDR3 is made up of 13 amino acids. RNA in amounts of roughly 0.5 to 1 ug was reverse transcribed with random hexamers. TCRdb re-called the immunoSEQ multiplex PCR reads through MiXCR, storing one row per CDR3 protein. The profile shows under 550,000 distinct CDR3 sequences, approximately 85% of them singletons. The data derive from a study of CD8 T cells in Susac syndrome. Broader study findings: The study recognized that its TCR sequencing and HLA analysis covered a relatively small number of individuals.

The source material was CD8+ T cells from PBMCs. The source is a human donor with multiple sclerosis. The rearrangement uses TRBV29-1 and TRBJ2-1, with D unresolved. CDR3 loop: CSVVGLQDNEQFF. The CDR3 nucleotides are TGCAGCGTTGTGGGCCTCCAGGACAATGAGCAGTTCTTC.